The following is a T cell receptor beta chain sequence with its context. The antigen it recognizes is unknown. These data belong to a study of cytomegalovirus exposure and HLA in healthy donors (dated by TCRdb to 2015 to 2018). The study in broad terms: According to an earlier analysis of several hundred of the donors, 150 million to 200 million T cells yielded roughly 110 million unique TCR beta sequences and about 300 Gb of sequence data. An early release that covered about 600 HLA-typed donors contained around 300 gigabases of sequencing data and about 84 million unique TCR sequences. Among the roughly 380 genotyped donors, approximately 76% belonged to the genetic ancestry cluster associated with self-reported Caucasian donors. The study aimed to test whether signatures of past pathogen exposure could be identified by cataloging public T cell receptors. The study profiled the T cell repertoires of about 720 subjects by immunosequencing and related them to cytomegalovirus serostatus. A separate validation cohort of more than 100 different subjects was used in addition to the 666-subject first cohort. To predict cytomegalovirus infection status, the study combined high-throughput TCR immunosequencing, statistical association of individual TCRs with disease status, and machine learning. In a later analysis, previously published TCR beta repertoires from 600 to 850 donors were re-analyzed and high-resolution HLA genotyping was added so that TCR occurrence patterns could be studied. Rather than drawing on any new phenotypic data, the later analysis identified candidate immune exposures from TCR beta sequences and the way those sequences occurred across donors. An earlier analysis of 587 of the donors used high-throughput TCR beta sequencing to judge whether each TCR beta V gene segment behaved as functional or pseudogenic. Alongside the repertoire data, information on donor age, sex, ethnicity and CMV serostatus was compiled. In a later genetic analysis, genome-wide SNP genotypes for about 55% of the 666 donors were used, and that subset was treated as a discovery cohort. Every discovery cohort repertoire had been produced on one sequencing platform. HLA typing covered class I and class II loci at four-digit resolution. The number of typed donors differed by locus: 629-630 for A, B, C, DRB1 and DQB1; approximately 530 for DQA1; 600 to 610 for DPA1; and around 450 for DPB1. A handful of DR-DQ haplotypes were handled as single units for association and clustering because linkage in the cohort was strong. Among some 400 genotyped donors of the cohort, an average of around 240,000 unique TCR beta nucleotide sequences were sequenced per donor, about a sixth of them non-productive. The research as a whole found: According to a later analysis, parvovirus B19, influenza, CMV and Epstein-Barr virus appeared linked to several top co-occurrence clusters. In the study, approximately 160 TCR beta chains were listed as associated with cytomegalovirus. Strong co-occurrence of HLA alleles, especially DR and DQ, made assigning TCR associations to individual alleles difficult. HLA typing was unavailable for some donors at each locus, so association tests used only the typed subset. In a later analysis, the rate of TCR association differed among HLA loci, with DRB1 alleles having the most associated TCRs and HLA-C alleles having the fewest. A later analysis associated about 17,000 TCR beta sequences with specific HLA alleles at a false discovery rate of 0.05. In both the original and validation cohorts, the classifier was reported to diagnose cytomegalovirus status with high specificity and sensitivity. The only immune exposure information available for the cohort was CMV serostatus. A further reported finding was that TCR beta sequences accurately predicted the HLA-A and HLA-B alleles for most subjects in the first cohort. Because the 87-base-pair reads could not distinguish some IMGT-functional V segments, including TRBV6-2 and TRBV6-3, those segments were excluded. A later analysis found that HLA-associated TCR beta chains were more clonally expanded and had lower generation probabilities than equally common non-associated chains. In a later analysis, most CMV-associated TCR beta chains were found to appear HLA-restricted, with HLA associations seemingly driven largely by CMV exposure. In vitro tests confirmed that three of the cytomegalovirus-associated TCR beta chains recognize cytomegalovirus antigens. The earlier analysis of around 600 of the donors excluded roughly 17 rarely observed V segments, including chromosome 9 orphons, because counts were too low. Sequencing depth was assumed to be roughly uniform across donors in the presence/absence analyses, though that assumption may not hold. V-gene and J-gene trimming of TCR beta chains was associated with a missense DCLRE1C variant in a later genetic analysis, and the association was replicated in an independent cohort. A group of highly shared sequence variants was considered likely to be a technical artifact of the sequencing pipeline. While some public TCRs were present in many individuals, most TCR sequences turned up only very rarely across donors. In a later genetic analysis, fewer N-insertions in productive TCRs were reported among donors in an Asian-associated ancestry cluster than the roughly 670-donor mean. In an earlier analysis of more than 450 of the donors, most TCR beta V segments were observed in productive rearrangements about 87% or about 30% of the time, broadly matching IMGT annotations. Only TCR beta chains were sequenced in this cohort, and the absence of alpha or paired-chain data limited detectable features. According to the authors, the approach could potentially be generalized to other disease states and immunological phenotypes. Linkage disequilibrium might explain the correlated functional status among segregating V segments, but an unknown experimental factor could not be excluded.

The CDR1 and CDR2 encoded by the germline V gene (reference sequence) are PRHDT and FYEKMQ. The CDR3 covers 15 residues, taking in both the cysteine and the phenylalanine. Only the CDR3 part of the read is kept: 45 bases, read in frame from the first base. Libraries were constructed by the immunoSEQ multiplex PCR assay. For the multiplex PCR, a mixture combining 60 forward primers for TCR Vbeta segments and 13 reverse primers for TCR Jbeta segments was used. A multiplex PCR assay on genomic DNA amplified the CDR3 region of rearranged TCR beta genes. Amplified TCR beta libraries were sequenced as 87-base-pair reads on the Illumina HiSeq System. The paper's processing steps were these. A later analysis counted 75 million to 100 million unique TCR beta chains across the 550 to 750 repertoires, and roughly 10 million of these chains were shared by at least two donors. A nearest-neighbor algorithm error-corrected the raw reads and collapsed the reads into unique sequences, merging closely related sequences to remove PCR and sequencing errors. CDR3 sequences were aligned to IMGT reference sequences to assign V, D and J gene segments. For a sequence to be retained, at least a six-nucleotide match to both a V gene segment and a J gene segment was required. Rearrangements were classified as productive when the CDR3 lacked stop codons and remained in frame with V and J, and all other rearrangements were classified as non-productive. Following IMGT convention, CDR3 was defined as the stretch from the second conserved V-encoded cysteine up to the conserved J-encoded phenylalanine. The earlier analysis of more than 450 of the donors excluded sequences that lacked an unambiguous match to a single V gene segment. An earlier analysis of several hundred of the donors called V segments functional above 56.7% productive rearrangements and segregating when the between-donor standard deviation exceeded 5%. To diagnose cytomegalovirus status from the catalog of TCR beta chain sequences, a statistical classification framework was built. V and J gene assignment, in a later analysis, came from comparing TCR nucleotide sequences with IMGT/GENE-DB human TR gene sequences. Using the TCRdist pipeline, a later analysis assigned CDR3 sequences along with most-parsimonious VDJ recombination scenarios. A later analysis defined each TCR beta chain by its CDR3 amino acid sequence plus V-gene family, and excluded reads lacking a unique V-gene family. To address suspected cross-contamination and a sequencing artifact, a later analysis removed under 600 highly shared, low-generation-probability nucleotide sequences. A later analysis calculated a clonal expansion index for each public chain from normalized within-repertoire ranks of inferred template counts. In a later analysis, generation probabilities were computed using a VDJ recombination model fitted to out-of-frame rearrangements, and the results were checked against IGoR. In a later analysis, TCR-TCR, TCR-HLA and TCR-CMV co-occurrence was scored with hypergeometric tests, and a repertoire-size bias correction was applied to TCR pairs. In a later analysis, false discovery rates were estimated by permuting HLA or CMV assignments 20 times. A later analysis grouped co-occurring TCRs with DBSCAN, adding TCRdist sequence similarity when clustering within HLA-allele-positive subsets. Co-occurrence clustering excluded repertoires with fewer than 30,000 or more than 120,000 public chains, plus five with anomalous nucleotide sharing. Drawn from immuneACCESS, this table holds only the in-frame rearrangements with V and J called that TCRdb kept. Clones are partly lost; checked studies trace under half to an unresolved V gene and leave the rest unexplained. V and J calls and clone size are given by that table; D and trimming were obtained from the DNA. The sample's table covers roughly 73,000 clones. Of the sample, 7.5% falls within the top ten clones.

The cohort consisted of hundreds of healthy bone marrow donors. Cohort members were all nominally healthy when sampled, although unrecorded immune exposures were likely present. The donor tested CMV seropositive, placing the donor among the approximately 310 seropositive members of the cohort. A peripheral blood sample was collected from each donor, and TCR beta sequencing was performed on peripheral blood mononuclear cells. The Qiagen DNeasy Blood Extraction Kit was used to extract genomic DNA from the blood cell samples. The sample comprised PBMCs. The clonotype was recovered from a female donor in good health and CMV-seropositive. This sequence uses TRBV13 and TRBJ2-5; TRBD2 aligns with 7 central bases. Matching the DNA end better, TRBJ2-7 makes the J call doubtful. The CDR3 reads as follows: CASSFSGVTGYEQYF. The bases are TGTGCCAGCAGCTTCAGCGGGGTCACCGGTTACGAGCAGTACTTC.